Shown below are 29 T cell receptor beta chains from a single sample sequenced in a study of CD8+CD57+ T cells in acquired aplastic anemia. Patients who underwent sequencing had shown CD8+CD57+ cell expansion by flow cytometry. The study profiled TCR beta VDJ and CDR3 using genomic DNA as template. MiXCR, applied by TCRdb to the reads, yields one record per CDR3 protein. Here the sample spans under 200,000 distinct CDR3 sequences, less than 50% being singletons. The sample consisted of sorted CD4+, CD8+, or CD8+CD57+ T cells (not recorded which) from PBMCs. The receptor set was obtained from a human donor with aplastic anemia.

A few counts support this clonotype. V gene TRBV6-1 combines with J gene TRBJ2-2, with 7 bases aligning to TRBD1. The V gene's germline CDR1 is MNHNS and CDR2 SASEGT. This CDR3 is 14 amino acids long. V lost 10 bases to trimming and J lost 3 bases; unmatched junction nucleotides: 8. Written as DNA, the CDR3 is TGTGCCACTTCGACGGGACAGCACACCGGGGAGCTGTTTTTT. Translation gives CATSTGQHTGELFF.

This chain links TRBV20-1 with TRBJ1-6; a possible D gene is TRBD1 (6 bases). Trimming stripped 6 bases from V and 6 bases from J, with 18 bases between. The CDR3 sequence is 15 residues long. The germline V gene encodes CDR1 DFQATT and CDR2 SNEGSKA (reference sequence). The CDR3 here is CSAPEWGHPNSPLHF. As DNA, the CDR3 is TGCAGTGCCCCGGAGTGGGGGCACCCTAATTCACCCCTCCACTTT.

At least ten counts were recorded for this clonotype. The chain links TRBV19 to TRBJ2-1; D may be TRBD2 (5 bases). V lost 4 bases, J lost 12 bases, and 19 bases lay in between. Per the germline V gene, CDR1 is LNHDA and CDR2 is SQIVND (reference sequence). This CDR3 has 14 amino acids. The CDR3 DNA reads TGTGCCAGTAGTAGGCCCAAACTAGATCCGGTGCAGTTCTTC. The encoded protein is CASSRPKLDPVQFF.

About this clonotype itself: Sequence at one end of the junction differs from germline and may be a read error. The V gene is TRBV15, the J gene TRBJ2-1; no firm D call. The CDR3 extends over 14 amino acids. Per germline, CDR1 LNHNV and CDR2 YYDKDF (reference sequence). The CDR3 DNA reads as TGTGCCGCCAGCAGAGCCAGCACCTACAATGAGCAGTTCTTC. This translates into CAASRASTYNEQFF.

This clonotype was counted ten times or more. The rearrangement uses TRBV5-1 and TRBJ1-1; perhaps TRBD1 as D (5 bases). Germline loops: CDR1 SGHRS, CDR2 YFSETQ. Trimming left V 4 bases short and J 11 bases short, with 9 bases between. This CDR3 contains 10 residues. The chain's CDR3 is CASSPGGAFF. The CDR3 DNA follows: TGCGCCAGCAGCCCTGGGGGGGCTTTCTTT.

This clonotype was detected ten times or more. An end of the junction differs from the germline gene, which may be a read error. The chain recombines TRBV6-5 with TRBJ2-1; 7 bases align to TRBD2. Germline-derived CDR1 and CDR2 are MNHEY and SVGAGI. The CDR3 covers 11 residues. In DNA form, the CDR3 reads TGTGCCAGCAGTTACGCTAGCGGTCAACTCTTC. Amino acid sequence: CASSYASGQLF.

The chain uses TRBV20-1 and TRBJ2-5; D remains unclear. Germline V gene data show CDR1 as DFQATT and CDR2 as SNEGSKA (reference sequence). CDR3 length equals 14 residues. The V end was cut by 6 bases, the J end by 9 bases, with 23 bases between. CDR3 sequence reads: CSARPGRGGEAQYF. The CDR3 nucleotides read TGCAGTGCAAGACCCGGGCGCGGCGGCGAGGCCCAGTACTTC.

This chain links TRBV15 with TRBJ2-7; D tentatively reads TRBD1 or TRBD2 (5 bases each). V was trimmed by 0 bases and J by 0 bases, leaving 15 bases between them. Germline CDR1 LNHNV, CDR2 YYDKDF (reference sequence). The length of the CDR3 is 17 residues. CDR3 sequence (DNA): TGTGCCACCAGCAGAGAAAAGGGACCGGGCTCCTCCTACGAGCAGTACTTC. Protein sequence: CATSREKGPGSSYEQYF. The entire variable domain, with the rest obtained from reference TRBV15 and TRBJ2-7, is as follows: DAMVIQNPRYQVTQFGKPVTLSCSQTLNHNVMYWYQQKSSQAPKLLFHYYDKDFNNEADTPDNFQSRRPNTSFCFLDIRSPGLGDTAMYLCATSREKGPGSSYEQYFGPGTRLTVT.

This clonotype was seen a few times. This chain joins TRBV24-1 and TRBJ2-7, with a possible D match to TRBD2 (5 bases). CDR1 and CDR2 (germline): KGHDR, SFDVKD. The germline V and J ends were trimmed by 5 bases and 3 bases, with 19 bases remaining between them. The CDR3 is 16 residues long. The CDR3 region is CATSVSRGSWNYEQYF. In DNA, the CDR3 is TGTGCCACCAGTGTTTCCCGAGGGAGTTGGAACTACGAGCAGTACTTC.

Of note for this clonotype: This may arise from a read error, as a much more abundant clone is one base away. The chain couples TRBV9 to TRBJ2-3; D could derive from TRBD1 or TRBD2 (6 bases each). Per germline, CDR1 SGDLS and CDR2 YYNGEE. This CDR3 has 14 residues. In nucleotides, the CDR3 is TGTGCCAGCAGCGTAGAGGGGGGCGGAGATGCGCAGTATTTT. Translated: CASSVEGGGDAQYF.

The count of this clonotype is one. V is TRBV11-2 and J is TRBJ2-7, with D unresolved. Germline-derived CDR1 and CDR2 are SGHAT and FQNNGV. This CDR3 has 13 residues. V lost 5 bases, J lost 12 bases, and 20 bases lay in between. CDR3 DNA sequence: TGTGCCAGCAGCGAACAAACGGGCCCTCTCCGGTACTTC. Amino acid sequence: CASSEQTGPLRYF.

This clonotype was recorded a few times. The chain links TRBV29-1 to TRBJ1-4; D is unclear. This CDR3 has 12 amino acids. V was pared by 7 bases and J by 5 bases, with 11 bases between. The germline V gene has CDR1 SQVTM and CDR2 ANQGSEA. The DNA of the CDR3 is TGCAGCGGAGGTGATGGGAATGAAAAACTGTTTTTT. It yields the protein CSGGDGNEKLFF.

This clonotype was recorded a few times. The chain is built from TRBV7-2 and TRBJ2-7, with 7 bases aligning to TRBD2. The V gene's germline CDR1 is SGHTA and CDR2 FQGNSA. This CDR3 comprises 14 residues. The trim removed 3 bases at V and 3 bases at J, leaving 5 bases unmatched. CDR3 amino acids: CASSFGGGGYEQYF. The CDR3 nucleotides are TGTGCCAGCAGCTTCGGCGGCGGGGGCTACGAGCAGTACTTC.

This clonotype occurred many times. The rearrangement uses TRBV19 and TRBJ1-1; 8 bases are shared with TRBD1. V trimming: 5 bases; J trimming: 1 base; junction bases outside the gene matches: 9. Germline CDR1 reads LNHDA; CDR2 reads SQIVND (reference sequence). The CDR3 spans 16 residues. CDR3 sequence: CASSPGQGNGNTEAFF. The CDR3 DNA reads as TGTGCCAGTAGTCCAGGACAGGGTAATGGGAACACTGAAGCTTTCTTT.

This chain links TRBV25-1 with TRBJ2-1; 8 bases align to TRBD2. With V trimmed by 3 bases and J by 9 bases, 7 bases remained unmatched. Germline-derived CDR1 and CDR2 are MGHDK and SYGVNS. There are 14 residues in the CDR3. Here the CDR3 DNA reads TGTGCCAGCAGTGATGCGGGAGGAGCCCTTGAGCAGTTCTTC. Translation: CASSDAGGALEQFF.

Worth noting for this clonotype: A much larger clone differs from this one at a single base, so this may be a read error. The chain's CDR3 is CASSHRESISNSPLHF. The CDR3 nucleotides read TGTGCCAGCAGCCACCGGGAAAGCATTTCTAATTCACCCCTCCACTTT. This chain connects TRBV3-1 to TRBJ1-6; D not resolved. The CDR3 extends over 16 amino acids. Trimming cost V 3 bases and J 6 bases, with 15 bases left between them. The germline CDR1 and CDR2 sequences are LGHDT and YNNKEL (reference sequence).

This clonotype occurred once. The chain combines TRBV2 with TRBJ2-4; D possibly corresponds to TRBD2 (7 bases). CDR3 length equals 15 residues. V dropped 3 bases and J dropped 8 bases, with 17 bases sitting between them. Germline CDR1 SNHLY, CDR2 FYNNEI. The CDR3, as DNA: TGTGCCAGCAGTGACCCCAGGGGAGGGGTAGACATTCAGTACTTC. Translated, it gives CASSDPRGGVDIQYF.

V usage is TRBV15 and J usage is TRBJ2-1; D is unresolved. This CDR3 contains 13 residues. V was pared by 0 bases and J by 6 bases, with 6 bases between. In germline, CDR1 is LNHNV, CDR2 YYDKDF (reference sequence). The CDR3 loop is CATSRDLGNEQFF. DNA for the CDR3: TGTGCCACCAGCAGAGATTTGGGCAATGAGCAGTTCTTC.

The chain has TRBV29-1 and TRBJ1-5; D is ambiguous. The V gene's germline CDR1 is SQVTM and CDR2 ANQGSEA. V dropped 4 bases and J dropped 3 bases, with 7 bases sitting between them. The length of the CDR3 is 12 residues. The CDR3 loop is CSVAGYNQPQHF. CDR3 coding DNA: TGCAGCGTTGCCGGGTACAATCAGCCCCAGCATTTT.

The chain is built from TRBV4-1 and TRBJ1-2; possibly TRBD1 for D (5 bases). Germline CDR1 is MGHRA and CDR2 is YSYEKL. V was pared by 1 base and J by 4 bases, with 10 bases between. This CDR3 contains 14 residues. The CDR3 nucleotides read TGCGCCAGCAGCCAAGGGGACGGATCCTATGGCTACACCTTC. Translation: CASSQGDGSYGYTF.

This clonotype has a count of ten or more. The chain couples TRBV24-1 to TRBJ1-2; 8 bases are shared with TRBD1. With V trimmed by 2 bases and J by 3 bases, 4 bases remained unmatched. The CDR3 contains 15 residues. CDR1 is KGHDR, CDR2 SFDVKD, per germline. The CDR3 loop reads CATSDSGQGDYGYTF. The CDR3 DNA follows: TGTGCCACCAGTGATTCCGGACAGGGAGACTATGGCTACACCTTC.

The chain employs TRBV12-3 or TRBV12-4 and TRBJ1-1; possibly TRBD1 for D (6 bases). The CDR3 length is 13 residues. V dropped 6 bases and J dropped 11 bases, with 19 bases sitting between them. This CDR3 is CASSHGTGGGAFF. The CDR3 DNA follows: TGTGCCAGCAGCCACGGAACCGGGGGCGGGGCTTTCTTT.

A remark on this clonotype: One end of the junction fails to match germline, which may point to a read error. The chain recombines TRBV7-7 with TRBJ2-1; 7 nucleotides agree with TRBD2. Germline V gene data show CDR1 as SSHAT and CDR2 as FNYEAQ (reference sequence). CDR3 size: 13 residues. The CDR3 is CASSLRREGEQFF. The CDR3 nucleotides read TGTGCTAGCAGCTTAAGAAGGGAGGGTGAGCAGTTCTTC.

This chain uses TRBV7-9 with TRBJ2-3; D possibly corresponds to TRBD2 (5 bases). Germline loops: CDR1 SEHNR, CDR2 FQNEAQ (reference sequence). This CDR3 is built from 13 residues. V was shortened by 8 bases and J by 4 bases, with 13 bases between the two germline ends. Here the CDR3 reads CASGVGSSDTQYF. CDR3 coding DNA: TGTGCCAGCGGTGTAGGGAGTTCAGATACGCAGTATTTT.

This chain joins TRBV30 and TRBJ2-3, with no clear D. The CDR3 runs 11 residues. V was pared by 2 bases and J by 4 bases, with 4 bases between. Germline CDR1 is GTSNPN and CDR2 is SVGIG (reference sequence). CDR3 bases: TGTGCCTGGAGTCTCTCAGATACGCAGTATTTT. This gives the protein CAWSLSDTQYF.

The chain carries TRBV9 and TRBJ1-1; possible D gene TRBD1, 5 bases. The CDR3 length is 15 residues. CDR1 and CDR2 from the germline V gene are SGDLS and YYNGEE. V lost 0 bases and J 1 base, leaving 10 bases between the germline ends. CDR3 sequence reads: CASSVDMGENTEAFF. CDR3 bases: TGTGCCAGCAGCGTAGATATGGGGGAGAACACTGAAGCTTTCTTT.

The chain uses TRBV5-1 and TRBJ2-1, with D tentatively TRBD1 (6 bases). The germline V and J ends were trimmed by 5 bases and 3 bases, with 15 bases remaining between them. Germline-derived CDR1 and CDR2 are SGHRS and YFSETQ. The CDR3 sequence is 15 residues long. The CDR3 region is CASSRAGDHYNEQFF. The CDR3 DNA reads as TGCGCCAGCAGTAGAGCAGGGGACCACTACAATGAGCAGTTCTTC.

This clonotype has only a few counts. The genes are TRBV3-1 and TRBJ2-1; no definite D call. The CDR3 is 14 amino acids. V shed 5 bases and J shed 6 bases, with 14 bases lying between them. Germline values: CDR1 LGHDT, CDR2 YNNKEL (reference sequence). CDR3 in amino acids: CASSGTLLPNEQFF. The CDR3 coding sequence is TGTGCCAGCAGCGGAACCTTACTTCCCAATGAGCAGTTCTTC.

The chain links TRBV10-3 to TRBJ1-1; perhaps TRBD1 as D (6 bases). Deletions cut 10 bases from V and 7 bases from J, with 16 bases between. CDR1 is ENHRY, CDR2 SYGVKD, per germline. The CDR3 has 12 residues. The CDR3 spells CATKPGAGEAFF. The CDR3 DNA follows: TGTGCCACCAAACCAGGGGCTGGTGAAGCTTTCTTT.